The clone carrying this T cell receptor (beta chain) was seen only a few times. Its antigen is unidentified. This CDR3 has 13 residues. Germline loops: CDR1 SGHRS, CDR2 YFSETQ. The V and J ends lost 9 bases and 5 bases respectively, with 17 bases between them. These data belong to a study of beta chain features in type 1 diabetes. Overall study results and limits: More deletions and fewer insertions at VDJ junctions were seen in type 1 diabetes patients. When Type 1 diabetes patients were examined, their TCRB CDR3s proved moderately but significantly shorter in all four CD4+ subsets. The naive, central memory and Treg TCRB repertoires showed an apparent similarity that was greater among patients than among healthy donors.

CD4+ cells of the naive, central memory, regulatory and stem cell-like memory types were sorted via CD45RO/CCR7/CD25/CD127/CD95/CD27. The entirety of the isolated RNA underwent reverse transcription, so expressed TCRB transcripts were sequenced. The method was immunoSEQ multiplex PCR; TCRdb's version includes in-frame clones alone and lacks a portion of them. This table holds 330,000 or so clones, around 19% found once. The sequencing sample was made of naive CD4+ T cells from blood. This clonotype originated in a woman aged 18 to 35 in good health. This chain joins TRBV5-1 and TRBJ2-5; no clear D gene. CDR3 bases: TGCGCCACCTCGACTTTCTCTGGGGAGACCCAGTACTTC. This gives the protein CATSTFSGETQYF.